Below are 10 T cell receptor beta chains sequenced from a single sample in a study of OX40 agonist ivuxolimab in advanced cancers. Profiling relied on immunoSEQ multiplex PCR, and the TCRdb table lists in-frame clones only, not all of them. The sample has some 85,000 clones; roughly 84% are singletons. The specimen comprised CD4+ or CD8+ T cells sorted from blood, sampled in a trial of the OX40 agonist ivuxolimab. The receptor set was obtained from an adult with an advanced solid tumor such as melanoma, head and neck, liver or kidney cancer.

In this sample, this clone turned up once. The chain is built from TRBV4-1 and TRBJ2-2; D call uncertain. This CDR3 spans 17 amino acids. Trimming removed 1 base from V and 2 bases from J, with 14 bases in between. Per germline, CDR1 MGHRA and CDR2 YSYEKL. CDR3 sequence: CASSQGVQTPNTGELFF. CDR3 nucleotide sequence: TGCGCCAGCAGCCAAGGAGTGCAGACACCAAACACCGGGGAGCTGTTTTTT.

The CDR3 DNA reads as TGTGCCAGCAGTGACGCCGGCAGGGTGGCAGATACGCAGTATTTT. Amino acid sequence: CASSDAGRVADTQYF. The rearrangement uses TRBV25-1 and TRBJ2-3; D may be TRBD1 (5 bases). In germline, CDR1 is MGHDK, CDR2 SYGVNS. This CDR3 region has 15 residues. Trimming took off 3 bases at V and 4 bases at J, with 14 bases between the two ends.

This chain links TRBV5-6 with TRBJ2-1; no firm D call. This CDR3 region has 13 residues. V gave up 4 bases and J gave up 11 bases, with 16 bases separating them. Germline assignment: CDR1 SGHDT and CDR2 YYEEEE. The CDR3 protein is CASSRFQDPQQFF. DNA of the CDR3: TGTGCCAGCAGCCGATTCCAGGATCCCCAGCAGTTCTTC. The full variable domain, completed using reference TRBV5-6 and TRBJ2-1, is DAGVTQSPTHLIKTRGQQVTLRCSPKSGHDTVSWYQQALGQGPQFIFQYYEEEERQRGNFPDRFSGHQFPNYSSELNVNALLLGDSALYLCASSRFQDPQQFFGPGTRLTVL.

The gene calls are TRBV4-1 and TRBJ2-1; tentatively, D is TRBD1 (5 bases). Germline values: CDR1 MGHRA, CDR2 YSYEKL. V dropped 3 bases and J dropped 6 bases, with 18 bases sitting between them. This CDR3 contains 16 residues. As DNA, the CDR3 is TGCGCCAGCAGCCACCCTGGACGACAGCGCGGCAATGAGCAGTTCTTC. It codes for CASSHPGRQRGNEQFF.

The V call is TRBV11-2, the J call TRBJ2-7; D is perhaps TRBD2 (7 bases). V gave up 7 bases and J gave up 4 bases, with 17 bases separating them. This CDR3 has 14 residues. Germline CDR1 and CDR2: SGHAT and FQNNGV. The CDR3 DNA reads TGTGCCAGCACCCAGGAGGGGGGGTTATACGAGCAGTACTTC. Translating it yields CASTQEGGLYEQYF.

This rearrangement joins TRBV19 to TRBJ2-1; D ambiguous. CDR1 LNHDA and CDR2 SQIVND come from the germline V gene (reference sequence). The CDR3 is 10 residues long. V lost 9 bases to trimming and J lost 2 bases, with 2 bases between them. The CDR3 spells CARAYNEQFF. The CDR3 nucleotides read TGTGCCAGGGCCTACAATGAGCAGTTCTTC.

V usage is TRBV5-1 and J usage is TRBJ1-1; D gene ambiguous. Trimming shortened V by 8 bases and J by 3 bases, and 23 bases separated the two germline ends. Germline V gene lookup returns CDR1 SGHRS and CDR2 YFSETQ. The CDR3 runs to 16 residues. The CDR3 DNA reads as TGCGCCAGTCTGGACGCATCCCCGGATCAGGACACTGAAGCTTTCTTT. Translated, it gives CASLDASPDQDTEAFF. Full variable domain (rest looked up from reference TRBV5-1 and TRBJ1-1): KAGVTQTPRYLIKTRGQQVTLSCSPISGHRSVSWYQQTPGQGLQFLFEYFSETQRNKGNFPGRFSGRQFSNSRSEMNVSTLELGDSALYLCASLDASPDQDTEAFFGQGTRLTVV.

In its sample, this clone was seen once. The CDR3 is CASRTSGGMVYNEQFF. CDR3 nucleotide sequence: TGTGCCAGCAGAACTAGCGGGGGGATGGTCTACAATGAGCAGTTCTTC. The V gene is TRBV7-9, the J gene TRBJ2-1; TRBD2 aligns across 12 bases. This CDR3 is built from 16 residues. Germline CDR1 and CDR2: SEHNR and FQNEAQ (reference sequence). After removal of 6 bases from V and 3 bases from J, the junction contained 6 bases not matched to a gene.

The chain links TRBV28 to TRBJ2-3, with 11 bases aligning to TRBD2. CDR3 length: 16 residues. Trimming removed 2 bases from V and 4 bases from J; junction bases left unmatched: 5. Germline V gives CDR1 MDHEN, CDR2 SYDVKM. Here the CDR3 reads CASSLGLAGGADTQYF. The CDR3 nucleotides read TGTGCCAGCAGTTTAGGGCTAGCGGGAGGAGCAGATACGCAGTATTTT. The variable domain in full, with the rest retrieved from reference TRBV28 and TRBJ2-3, is DVKVTQSSRYLVKRTGEKVFLECVQDMDHENMFWYRQDPGLGLRLIYFSYDVKMKEKGDIPEGYSVSREKKERFSLILESASTNQTSMYLCASSLGLAGGADTQYFGPGTRLTVL.

The chain combines TRBV19 with TRBJ2-1, with 11 nucleotides matching TRBD2. Germline-derived CDR1 and CDR2 are LNHDA and SQIVND (reference sequence). The V and J ends lost 5 bases and 5 bases, in that order; junction bases with no gene match: 8. This CDR3 contains 16 residues. CDR3 nucleotide sequence: TGTGCCAGTAGTCTCTTACTGGGACTAGCGGACAATGAGCAGTTCTTC. This encodes CASSLLLGLADNEQFF.